This TCR beta chain came from a study of pediatric ulcerative colitis. Findings and limits, study-wide: Ulcerative colitis patients shared more blood-rectal clones than controls.

Germline CDR1 reads PRHDT; CDR2 reads FYEKMQ (reference sequence). V lost 2 bases to trimming and J lost 8 bases; unmatched junction nucleotides: 7. The CDR3 covers 14 residues. Of note for this clone: Its antigen remains unknown.

This was a survey-level run. Sequenced by immunoSEQ multiplex PCR; TCRdb stores in-frame clones only, minus some. Altogether under 50,000 clones are present, around 76% being singletons, with the ten largest covering over 3%. During colonoscopy, one to two rectal pinch biopsies were collected. Before the diagnostic colonoscopy, ulcerative colitis patients were free of immunosuppressive medication. Sequencing was performed on gut tissue. V and J are TRBV13 and TRBJ1-1; 8 bases fit TRBD1. The TCR was taken from a girl aged 10 to 17 with moderate ulcerative colitis. DNA of the CDR3: TGTGCCAGCAGCTTACAGGGGGCGTCCTCCGAAGCTTTCTTT. Translation gives CASSLQGASSEAFF. Full variable domain (remainder filled in from reference TRBV13 and TRBJ1-1): AAGVIQSPRHLIKEKRETATLKCYPIPRHDTVYWYQQGPGQDPQFLISFYEKMQSDKGSIPDRFSAQQFSDYHSELNMSSLELGDSALYFCASSLQGASSEAFFGQGTRLTVV.